This T cell receptor (beta chain) was sequenced for a study of shared clonotypes between healthy human individuals. Terminally differentiated effector memory CD45RA+ cells were excluded from the naive CD8 cells, which were CD45RO-negative and positively selected for CCR7. Points from the study as a whole: Large depth notwithstanding, sorted-subset sequencing proved incomplete by rarefaction. Lower generation probabilities were found for non-shared clonotypes than for those shared by all four donors. The study generally estimated greater richness for naive than memory subsets.

V was shortened by 4 bases and J by 8 bases, with 18 bases between the two germline ends. The CDR3 covers 15 residues. Germline V lookup: CDR1 SGHVS, CDR2 FQNEAQ. Generated by immunoSEQ multiplex PCR, the TCRdb table keeps only in-frame clones and is missing some. The sample yields almost 700,000 clones, approximately 90% seen once. This clone has just one count. Its specificity is unknown. The V gene is TRBV7-8, the J gene TRBJ2-1; D gene unclear. The sample was naive CD8+ T cells sorted from blood. This TCR derives from a man in his thirties or forties in good health. The CDR3 loop reads CASSWNQKPNHEQFF. As DNA, the CDR3 is TGTGCCAGCAGCTGGAACCAAAAACCTAACCATGAGCAGTTCTTC.